The TCR beta chain described here comes from a study of T cell responses to AZD1222 COVID-19 vaccine (dated by TCRdb to the early 2020s). For the wider study: A total of 230 to 250 trial participants underwent TCR sequencing, of whom about 210 received two doses of AZD1222 and 26 received two doses of the MenACWY control vaccine. Trial participants were enrolled by age into subgroups of 18-55, 56-69 and 70-plus years, and 148, 28 and 57 TCR-sequenced participants, respectively, were included in these subgroups.

Study-wide findings and limitations: After two AZD1222 doses, spike-specific TCR breadth and depth were significantly higher than at day 0 and than in MenACWY recipients. Conclusions about previously exposed vaccinees are limited, since just 5 to 7 AZD1222 recipients were seropositive for SARS-CoV-2 at baseline. Because no samples from the day 14 peak response were available, repertoires could be characterized only after the peak T cell response. Reportedly, close to half of the unique spike-specific TCRs recognized epitopes lying outside the regions that are mutated in the B.1.351 and B.1.1.7 variants. The 56-69-year group was small, and its depth increase did not reach significance, likely because of low power. CD4 TCRs associated with the vaccine covered the entire spike protein, and the dominant responses were in regions 160-218 and 743-854. Participants were mostly white British and included more females than males, and it was suggested by the authors that clonal diversity may have been underestimated.

What the time point label conveys for this sample: baseline before first vaccination. The treatment or condition label here, explained by the study, means: meningococcal conjugate vaccine given as trial control. The vaccinee samples were drawn from two UK trials, COV001 and COV002, one of which was a single-blind randomized controlled phase 2/3 trial testing AZD1222 (ChAdOx1 nCoV-19) in healthy adults. For TCRbeta chain sequencing, PBMC samples were collected from trial participants at day 0 and at day 28 after the second dose. Deletion took 3 bases off V and 9 bases off J, with a span of 21 bases between the germline ends. The CDR3 runs 16 residues from the cysteine to the phenylalanine. The read is trimmed to its CDR3 DNA, 48 bases read in frame from base 1. The germline V gene supplies CDR1 MNHNS and CDR2 SASEGT. A note on this clone: The antigen it binds to is not known. No clone much larger than this one lies a single base away; base qualities are absent.

The CDR3 regions of human TCRbeta chains were subjected to immunosequencing. Under the source paper's analysis protocol: Repertoire TCRs were checked for matches against a reference library of SARS-CoV-2-specific TCRs that had been generated using the MIRA antigen-specificity platform. Breadth was defined as the fraction of unique TCRs that were SARS-CoV-2-associated. Depth was defined as the fraction of total T cells that were SARS-CoV-2-associated. Using the MIRA data, each spike-specific TCR was assigned both to the spike region to which the TCR was reactive and to a CD4 or CD8 class. Log10-transformed breadth and depth values were compared by one-way ANOVA with Sidak's multiple comparisons tests. Entries here come from immuneACCESS through TCRdb and include only in-frame sequences with V and J called. Some clones fail to appear in such tables; in the studies checked, an unresolved V gene covers under half of the shortfall, and the cause of the remainder is unknown. V, J and clone size were drawn from that table, and D and trimming were deduced from the DNA. This sample lists about 120,000 clones; roughly 88% were detected once. The leading ten clones occupy roughly 4.4% of the sample.

The sample here was peripheral blood, taken on day 0 of MenACWY control vaccination. The sequence was obtained from an adult in good health. The chain uses TRBV6-1 and TRBJ2-1; the D region is possibly TRBD1 or TRBD2, each matching across 6 bases. The CDR3 region has the sequence CASSDWRRGRLTEQFF. The nucleotide sequence reads TGTGCCAGCAGTGATTGGCGACGGGGGCGACTCACTGAGCAGTTCTTC.